This T cell receptor beta chain was obtained from a study of cytomegalovirus exposure and HLA in healthy donors (dated by TCRdb to 2016 to 2017). For the study in its entirety: An earlier analysis of some 550 of the donors reported about 290 Gb of sequence data and 117 million unique TCR beta sequences from about 179 million T cells. About 310 gigabases of sequencing data and roughly 90 million unique TCR sequences were included in an early release covering 500 to 750 HLA-typed donors. The genetic ancestry cluster associated with self-reported Caucasian donors included over 65% of the approximately 430 genotyped donors. The aim of the study was to test whether cataloging public T cell receptors could identify signatures of past pathogen exposure. The study profiled the T cell repertoires of about 720 subjects by immunosequencing and related them to cytomegalovirus serostatus. Besides the first cohort of approximately 670 subjects, a separate validation cohort made up of about 120 different subjects was used. The study combined high-throughput TCR immunosequencing, statistical association of individual TCRs with disease status, and machine learning to predict cytomegalovirus infection status. To study patterns of TCR occurrence, a later analysis re-analyzed previously published TCR beta repertoires from around 700 donors and added high-resolution HLA genotyping. In the later analysis, no new phenotypic data were used to find candidate immune exposures; instead, reliance was placed on TCR beta sequences and their occurrence across donors. An earlier analysis of several hundred of the donors applied high-throughput TCR beta sequencing to assess whether each TCR beta V gene segment acted as functional or pseudogenic. Donor age, sex, ethnicity and CMV serostatus were collected together with the repertoire data. Genome-wide SNP genotypes for about 65% of the 666 donors were used in a later genetic analysis, which treated that subset as a discovery cohort. Every discovery cohort repertoire had been produced on one sequencing platform. HLA typing included class I and class II loci at four-digit resolution. Typing coverage varied by locus: roughly 629-630 donors for A, B, C, DRB1 and DQB1; around 560 for DQA1; approximately 570 for DPA1; approximately 450 for DPB1. Roughly 5 DR-DQ haplotypes were handled as single units for association and clustering because linkage in the cohort was strong. On average, about 240,000 unique TCR beta nucleotide sequences were sequenced per donor among 350 to 400 genotyped donors of the cohort, with roughly 18% of those sequences being non-productive. Results and caveats for the whole study, not just this receptor: In an earlier analysis of about 540 of the donors, most TCR beta V segments were observed in productive rearrangements about 90% or about 30% of the time, broadly matching IMGT annotations. A later analysis found that HLA-associated TCR beta chains were more clonally expanded and had lower generation probabilities than equally common non-associated chains. Specific HLA alleles were associated with roughly 16,000 TCR beta sequences at a false discovery rate of 0.05 in a later analysis. CMV serostatus was the only immune exposure information available for the cohort. A cluster of highly shared sequence variants was judged likely to represent a technical artifact of the sequencing pipeline. Because some donors lacked HLA typing at each locus, the association tests relied only on the typed subset. In a later genetic analysis, fewer N-insertions in productive TCRs were reported among donors in an Asian-associated ancestry cluster than the roughly 710-donor mean. In this cohort, only TCR beta chains were sequenced, and detectable features were limited by the absence of alpha or paired-chain data. It was suggested by the authors that the approach could potentially be generalized to other disease states and immunological phenotypes. In both the original and validation cohorts, the classifier was reported to diagnose cytomegalovirus status with high specificity and sensitivity. Correlated functional status among segregating V segments might reflect linkage disequilibrium, but an unknown experimental factor could not be ruled out. Presence/absence analyses assumed roughly uniform sequencing depth across donors, an assumption that may not hold. Strong co-occurrence of HLA alleles, especially DR and DQ, made assigning TCR associations to individual alleles difficult. In a later analysis, several top co-occurrence clusters were reported to appear linked to parvovirus B19, influenza, CMV and Epstein-Barr virus. In a later genetic analysis, a missense DCLRE1C variant was associated with V-gene and J-gene trimming of TCR beta chains, and the association was replicated in an independent cohort. A later analysis found that most CMV-associated TCR beta chains appeared HLA-restricted, with HLA associations seemingly driven largely by CMV exposure. A further reported finding was that TCR beta sequences accurately predicted the HLA-A and HLA-B alleles for most subjects in the first cohort. According to a later analysis, TCR association rates differed among HLA loci, with DRB1 alleles showing the most associated TCRs and HLA-C alleles showing the fewest. A few of the identified cytomegalovirus-associated TCR beta chains were confirmed in vitro to be specific for cytomegalovirus antigens. The study gave a list of some 150 TCR beta chains associated with cytomegalovirus. Around 16 rarely observed V segments, including chromosome 9 orphons, were excluded from the earlier analysis of several hundred of the donors because counts were too low. Most TCR sequences were seen in very few donors, while some public TCRs were found in many individuals.

The cohort consisted of 670 or so healthy bone marrow donors. At the time of sampling, every cohort member was nominally healthy, though immune exposures that went unrecorded were likely present. The donor was CMV seronegative and was included in the group of approximately 350 seronegative cohort members. Every donor gave a peripheral blood sample, and the peripheral blood mononuclear cells from that sample were used for TCR beta sequencing. Genomic DNA was extracted from the blood cell samples with the Qiagen DNeasy Blood Extraction Kit. Of note for this clone: No cognate antigen has been identified for it. Base qualities are not provided; no much larger clone lies one nucleotide away.

The receptor library was made with the immunoSEQ multiplex PCR assay. A mixture of 60 forward primers for TCR Vbeta segments and 13 reverse primers for TCR Jbeta segments was used in the multiplex PCR. A multiplex PCR assay on genomic DNA amplified the CDR3 region of rearranged TCR beta genes. The amplified TCR beta libraries were sequenced on the Illumina HiSeq System as 87-base-pair reads. The study's processing was this. Across the 500 to 750 repertoires, a later analysis counted 78 million or so unique TCR beta chains, some 11 million of which were shared by at least two donors. A nearest-neighbor algorithm error-corrected the raw reads and collapsed the reads into unique sequences, merging closely related sequences to remove PCR and sequencing errors. Alignment of CDR3 sequences to IMGT reference sequences was used to assign V, D and J gene segments. For a sequence to be retained, at least a six-nucleotide match to both a V gene segment and a J gene segment was required. Rearrangements were called productive when the CDR3 lacked stop codons and stayed in frame with V and J; all others were non-productive. CDR3 was defined by IMGT convention, running from the second conserved V-encoded cysteine to the conserved J-encoded phenylalanine. Sequences without an unambiguous match to a single V gene segment were excluded from the earlier analysis of about 640 of the donors. In an earlier analysis of several hundred of the donors, V segments were called functional above 56.7% productive rearrangements and were called segregating when the between-donor standard deviation exceeded 5%. To diagnose cytomegalovirus status from the catalog of TCR beta chain sequences, a statistical classification framework was built. V and J gene assignment, in a later analysis, came from comparing TCR nucleotide sequences with IMGT/GENE-DB human TR gene sequences. Using the TCRdist pipeline, a later analysis assigned CDR3 sequences along with most-parsimonious VDJ recombination scenarios. In a later analysis, every TCR beta chain was defined by the combination of its CDR3 amino acid sequence and its V-gene family, and reads without a unique V-gene family were dropped. A later analysis removed several hundred highly shared, low-generation-probability nucleotide sequences to deal with suspected cross-contamination and a sequencing artifact. In a later analysis, a clonal expansion index for each public chain was calculated from normalized within-repertoire ranks of inferred template counts. In a later analysis, generation probabilities were computed using a VDJ recombination model fitted to out-of-frame rearrangements, and the results were checked against IGoR. Hypergeometric tests were used in a later analysis to score TCR-TCR, TCR-HLA and TCR-CMV co-occurrence, with a repertoire-size bias correction applied to the TCR pairs. False discovery rates were estimated in a later analysis by permuting HLA or CMV assignments 20 times. In a later analysis, co-occurring TCRs were grouped using DBSCAN, and TCRdist sequence similarity was added for clustering within HLA-allele-positive subsets. For co-occurrence clustering, repertoires with fewer than 30,000 or more than 120,000 public chains were excluded, along with 4 to 6 repertoires with anomalous nucleotide sharing. In TCRdb, the immuneACCESS table is reduced to in-frame sequences with V and J assigned. These tables do not hold every clone; where another copy was compared, an unresolved V gene accounts for under half, and the others remain unexplained. Clonal size and the V and J genes are those of that table, whereas D and trimming came from the DNA. The sample includes some 240,000 clones, with 92% observed a single time. The ten largest clones add up to 1.7% of the sample.

This clonotype was sampled from a girl aged 2-10 years in good health and CMV-seronegative. Sequenced: PBMCs.

CDR3 protein: CASSPGLAGPREQYF. The DNA sequence follows: TGTGCCAGCAGCCCCGGACTAGCGGGGCCCAGGGAGCAGTACTTC. The chain uses TRBV5-4 and TRBJ2-5; 12 bases in the junction line up with TRBD2. Looking up the germline V gene (reference sequence) yields CDR1 SGHNT and CDR2 YYREEE. The CDR3, cysteine through phenylalanine, is 15 amino acids long. Solely the CDR3 DNA is kept, with 45 bases framed from the first base. The germline V end is reduced by 4 bases and the J end by 11 bases; junction bases left unmatched: 12.